The rows below give T cell receptor beta chains drawn from one sample of a study of T cell responses to AZD1222 COVID-19 vaccine. Clones were sequenced by immunoSEQ multiplex PCR, and TCRdb holds only the in-frame ones, with some missing. The sample shows fewer than 100,000 clones, around 84% of them seen only once. Source: peripheral blood, taken 28 days after the second AZD1222 dose. The receptor set was obtained from an adult who received the AZD1222 COVID-19 vaccine. Each CDR3 is given with its conserved first and last residue. The order of the fields is CDR3 protein, CDR3 DNA, CDR3 length, D gene, V gene, J gene, clone size. The D gene is left open where the match is weak. Clone size is not always given. Where it is, it says once, few, many or a class for expanded clones.

CDR3 protein: CASSFDSSSYEQYF
CDR3 DNA: TGTGCCAGCAGCTTTGACAGTAGCTCCTACGAGCAGTACTTC
CDR3 length: 14
D gene: NA
V gene: TRBV5-4
J gene: TRBJ2-7
clone size: NA

CDR3 protein: CASRSRRGQGNQPQHF
CDR3 DNA: TGTGCCAGCAGATCAAGGAGGGGGCAGGGCAATCAGCCCCAGCATTTT
CDR3 length: 16
D gene: TRBD1
V gene: TRBV2
J gene: TRBJ1-5
clone size: NA

CDR3 protein: CASSQGGQGAREQYF
CDR3 DNA: TGTGCCAGCAGCCAGGGCGGGCAGGGGGCGAGGGAGCAGTACTTC
CDR3 length: 15
D gene: TRBD1
V gene: TRBV5-4
J gene: TRBJ2-7
clone size: NA

CDR3 protein: CASSLDSGYQPQHF
CDR3 DNA: TGTGCCAGCAGCCTGGACAGTGGGTATCAGCCCCAGCATTTT
CDR3 length: 14
D gene: NA
V gene: TRBV5-5
J gene: TRBJ1-5
clone size: NA

CDR3 protein: CATSSQVSYEQYF
CDR3 DNA: TGTGCCACCAGCAGTCAGGTCTCCTACGAGCAGTACTTC
CDR3 length: 13
D gene: NA
V gene: TRBV15
J gene: TRBJ2-7
clone size: NA

CDR3 protein: CASSESTVDATQYF
CDR3 DNA: TGCGCCAGCAGTGAGTCGACGGTGGATGCTACGCAGTATTTT
CDR3 length: 14
D gene: NA
V gene: TRBV10-1
J gene: TRBJ2-3
clone size: NA

CDR3 protein: CASSSRQVDTDTQYF
CDR3 DNA: TGTGCCAGCAGTTCTCGACAGGTGGACACAGATACGCAGTATTTT
CDR3 length: 15
D gene: NA
V gene: TRBV6-5
J gene: TRBJ2-3
clone size: NA

CDR3 protein: CASSRTTGRLQETQYF
CDR3 DNA: TGTGCCAGCAGCCGGACCACAGGACGCCTGCAAGAGACCCAGTACTTC
CDR3 length: 16
D gene: NA
V gene: TRBV7-2
J gene: TRBJ2-5
clone size: NA

CDR3 protein: CASSSYHFGLGNYNEQFF
CDR3 DNA: TGTGCCAGCAGCTCCTACCATTTCGGGCTCGGGAACTACAATGAGCAGTTCTTC
CDR3 length: 18
D gene: NA
V gene: TRBV11-2
J gene: TRBJ2-1
clone size: once

CDR3 protein: CATSRDYLSDTGELFF
CDR3 DNA: TGTGCCACCAGCAGAGATTATTTATCTGACACCGGGGAGCTGTTTTTT
CDR3 length: 16
D gene: NA
V gene: TRBV15
J gene: TRBJ2-2
clone size: NA

CDR3 protein: CASSLAGGGSYNEQFF
CDR3 DNA: TGTGCCAGCAGCTTAGCAGGCGGGGGCTCCTACAATGAGCAGTTCTTC
CDR3 length: 16
D gene: TRBD2
V gene: TRBV11-3
J gene: TRBJ2-1
clone size: NA

CDR3 protein: CASAPVGYGYTF
CDR3 DNA: TGTGCCAGCGCCCCGGTCGGATATGGCTACACCTTC
CDR3 length: 12
D gene: NA
V gene: TRBV6-5
J gene: TRBJ1-2
clone size: NA

CDR3 protein: CASSLEQASTHGQFF
CDR3 DNA: TGCGCCAGCAGCTTGGAACAGGCTTCCACGCACGGGCAGTTCTTC
CDR3 length: 15
D gene: NA
V gene: TRBV5-1
J gene: TRBJ2-1
clone size: NA

CDR3 protein: CASSLDPDSVNTEAFF
CDR3 DNA: TGTGCCAGCAGCCTCGATCCGGATTCGGTGAACACTGAAGCTTTCTTT
CDR3 length: 16
D gene: NA
V gene: TRBV9
J gene: TRBJ1-1
clone size: NA

CDR3 protein: CASSKQGGTEAFF
CDR3 DNA: TGTGCCAGCAGTAAACAGGGGGGGACTGAAGCTTTCTTT
CDR3 length: 13
D gene: TRBD1
V gene: TRBV2
J gene: TRBJ1-1
clone size: NA

CDR3 protein: CASSRAGTSVTYEQYF
CDR3 DNA: TGTGCCAGCAGCCGCGCCGGGACTAGCGTAACCTACGAGCAGTACTTC
CDR3 length: 16
D gene: TRBD2
V gene: TRBV3-1/TRBV3-2
J gene: TRBJ2-7
clone size: NA

CDR3 protein: CASMRTGSHEQYF
CDR3 DNA: TGTGCCAGTATGCGGACAGGGTCCCACGAGCAGTACTTC
CDR3 length: 13
D gene: TRBD1
V gene: TRBV19
J gene: TRBJ2-7
clone size: NA

CDR3 protein: CSASSVAGGSYEQYF
CDR3 DNA: TGCAGTGCTAGTTCCGTAGCGGGAGGGTCCTACGAGCAGTACTTC
CDR3 length: 15
D gene: TRBD2
V gene: TRBV20-1
J gene: TRBJ2-7
clone size: NA

CDR3 protein: CASSYGLAVYNEQFF
CDR3 DNA: TGCGCCAGCAGCTATGGACTAGCGGTATACAATGAGCAGTTCTTC
CDR3 length: 15
D gene: TRBD2
V gene: TRBV4-3
J gene: TRBJ2-1
clone size: few

CDR3 protein: CASSPAESFKGSPLHF
CDR3 DNA: TGTGCCAGCAGTCCCGCCGAGTCCTTCAAAGGTTCACCCCTCCACTTT
CDR3 length: 16
D gene: NA
V gene: TRBV28
J gene: TRBJ1-6
clone size: NA

CDR3 protein: CASSPGTTEAFF
CDR3 DNA: TGTGCCAGCAGCCCAGGGACCACTGAAGCTTTCTTT
CDR3 length: 12
D gene: NA
V gene: TRBV5-6
J gene: TRBJ1-1
clone size: NA

CDR3 protein: CASSYSSYNSPLHF
CDR3 DNA: TGTGCCAGCAGCTACAGCTCCTATAATTCACCCCTCCACTTT
CDR3 length: 14
D gene: NA
V gene: TRBV27
J gene: TRBJ1-6
clone size: NA

CDR3 protein: CASSLRPLAVPPAEQFF
CDR3 DNA: TGTGCCAGCAGTCTTAGACCACTAGCGGTTCCGCCCGCAGAGCAGTTCTTC
CDR3 length: 17
D gene: TRBD2
V gene: TRBV27
J gene: TRBJ2-1
clone size: NA

CDR3 protein: CATLGAYTEAFF
CDR3 DNA: TGTGCCACCCTAGGGGCGTACACTGAAGCTTTCTTT
CDR3 length: 12
D gene: NA
V gene: TRBV7-2
J gene: TRBJ1-1
clone size: NA

CDR3 protein: CASSAQSSGADNEQFF
CDR3 DNA: TGTGCCAGTAGTGCCCAGTCTAGCGGGGCAGACAATGAGCAGTTCTTC
CDR3 length: 16
D gene: TRBD2
V gene: TRBV19
J gene: TRBJ2-1
clone size: NA

CDR3 protein: CASSILQGTGELFF
CDR3 DNA: TGTGCCAGTAGTATACTCCAGGGGACCGGGGAGCTGTTTTTT
CDR3 length: 14
D gene: NA
V gene: TRBV19
J gene: TRBJ2-2
clone size: NA

CDR3 protein: CASSASSGLQPQHF
CDR3 DNA: TGTGCCAGCAGTGCGTCGTCGGGGCTTCAGCCCCAGCATTTT
CDR3 length: 14
D gene: NA
V gene: TRBV2
J gene: TRBJ1-5
clone size: NA

CDR3 protein: CASSQTGDTEAFF
CDR3 DNA: TGTGCCAGTAGCCAGACAGGGGACACTGAAGCTTTCTTT
CDR3 length: 13
D gene: TRBD1
V gene: TRBV19
J gene: TRBJ1-1
clone size: NA

CDR3 protein: CASSISYNEQFF
CDR3 DNA: TGTGCCAGCAGTATTTCCTACAATGAGCAGTTCTTC
CDR3 length: 12
D gene: NA
V gene: TRBV6-5
J gene: TRBJ2-1
clone size: NA

CDR3 protein: CASSQFVGRQPQHF
CDR3 DNA: TGTGCCAGCAGCCAATTTGTGGGGAGGCAGCCCCAGCATTTT
CDR3 length: 14
D gene: NA
V gene: TRBV3-1/TRBV3-2
J gene: TRBJ1-5
clone size: NA

CDR3 protein: CASSPRTWEQYF
CDR3 DNA: TGTGCCAGCAGCCCACGAACCTGGGAGCAGTACTTC
CDR3 length: 12
D gene: NA
V gene: TRBV14
J gene: TRBJ2-7
clone size: few

CDR3 protein: CASSSLRDRVDF
CDR3 DNA: TGTGCCAGCAGTTCCCTTCGTGACAGGGTTGACTTC
CDR3 length: 12
D gene: TRBD1
V gene: TRBV12-3/TRBV12-4
J gene: TRBJ2-7
clone size: NA

CDR3 protein: CASSGGESTDTQYF
CDR3 DNA: TGTGCCAGCAGTGGAGGGGAAAGCACAGATACGCAGTATTTT
CDR3 length: 14
D gene: NA
V gene: TRBV28
J gene: TRBJ2-3
clone size: NA

CDR3 protein: CASSVRGRLTDTQYF
CDR3 DNA: TGTGCCAGCAGCGTAAGGGGCAGGCTCACAGATACGCAGTATTTT
CDR3 length: 15
D gene: NA
V gene: TRBV9
J gene: TRBJ2-3
clone size: NA

CDR3 protein: CASSHVASGKNNEQFF
CDR3 DNA: TGTGCCAGTAGCCACGTGGCTAGCGGGAAGAACAATGAGCAGTTCTTC
CDR3 length: 16
D gene: TRBD2
V gene: TRBV19
J gene: TRBJ2-1
clone size: NA

CDR3 protein: CASSQGLYTDTQYF
CDR3 DNA: TGTGCCAGCAGCCAGGGACTTTACACAGATACGCAGTATTTT
CDR3 length: 14
D gene: NA
V gene: TRBV3-1/TRBV3-2
J gene: TRBJ2-3
clone size: NA

CDR3 protein: CASSPRRVGETFF
CDR3 DNA: TGTGCCAGCTCACCGAGGAGGGTTGGAGAGACTTTCTTT
CDR3 length: 13
D gene: NA
V gene: TRBV18
J gene: TRBJ1-1
clone size: NA

CDR3 protein: CASRLRGGPYGYTF
CDR3 DNA: TGTGCCAGCAGGCTTCGAGGTGGACCCTATGGCTACACCTTC
CDR3 length: 14
D gene: NA
V gene: TRBV13
J gene: TRBJ1-2
clone size: NA

CDR3 protein: CASSPTGFPGELFF
CDR3 DNA: TGTGCCAGCAGCCCAACGGGTTTTCCCGGGGAGCTGTTTTTT
CDR3 length: 14
D gene: NA
V gene: TRBV28
J gene: TRBJ2-2
clone size: once

CDR3 protein: CASSLQGSNEKLFF
CDR3 DNA: TGCGCCAGCAGCTTACAGGGAAGTAATGAAAAACTGTTTTTT
CDR3 length: 14
D gene: NA
V gene: TRBV5-1
J gene: TRBJ1-4
clone size: NA

CDR3 protein: CASSPWGQGRDTQYF
CDR3 DNA: TGTGCCAGCTCACCATGGGGACAGGGACGGGATACGCAGTATTTT
CDR3 length: 15
D gene: TRBD1
V gene: TRBV18
J gene: TRBJ2-3
clone size: NA

CDR3 protein: CASSPSGLGEKLFF
CDR3 DNA: TGTGCCAGCAGTCCTTCCGGATTAGGCGAAAAACTGTTTTTT
CDR3 length: 14
D gene: NA
V gene: TRBV3-1/TRBV3-2
J gene: TRBJ1-4
clone size: once

CDR3 protein: CASSELLVDGRPQHF
CDR3 DNA: TGTGCCAGCAGTGAGCTTTTGGTGGACGGGAGGCCCCAGCATTTT
CDR3 length: 15
D gene: NA
V gene: TRBV6-1
J gene: TRBJ1-5
clone size: NA

CDR3 protein: CASSGRTGGNYGYTF
CDR3 DNA: TGTGCCAGCAGCGGACGGACAGGGGGGAACTATGGCTACACCTTC
CDR3 length: 15
D gene: TRBD1
V gene: TRBV4-2
J gene: TRBJ1-2
clone size: NA

CDR3 protein: CASSARGTKGFNEQFF
CDR3 DNA: TGCGCCAGCAGCGCAAGGGGGACGAAGGGTTTCAATGAGCAGTTCTTC
CDR3 length: 16
D gene: NA
V gene: TRBV5-1
J gene: TRBJ2-1
clone size: NA

CDR3 protein: CASSIDLGGRYNEQFF
CDR3 DNA: TGTGCCAGTAGTATAGATCTTGGCGGGAGATACAATGAGCAGTTCTTC
CDR3 length: 16
D gene: TRBD2
V gene: TRBV19
J gene: TRBJ2-1
clone size: NA

CDR3 protein: CASRDRGETYEQYF
CDR3 DNA: TGTGCCAGCAGAGACAGGGGAGAAACCTACGAGCAGTACTTC
CDR3 length: 14
D gene: TRBD1
V gene: TRBV6-5
J gene: TRBJ2-7
clone size: NA

CDR3 protein: CASSEPDRYYGYTF
CDR3 DNA: TGTGCCAGCAGTGAACCCGACAGATACTATGGCTACACCTTC
CDR3 length: 14
D gene: NA
V gene: TRBV6-1
J gene: TRBJ1-2
clone size: once

CDR3 protein: CASSLTGGHTEAFF
CDR3 DNA: TGTGCCAGCAGCTTAACAGGGGGCCACACTGAAGCTTTCTTT
CDR3 length: 14
D gene: TRBD1
V gene: TRBV7-2
J gene: TRBJ1-1
clone size: NA

CDR3 protein: CASSAGWGSPLHF
CDR3 DNA: TGTGCCAGCAGCGCCGGCTGGGGTTCACCCCTCCACTTT
CDR3 length: 13
D gene: NA
V gene: TRBV9
J gene: TRBJ1-6
clone size: NA

CDR3 protein: CASSQLQQGVVRMNTEAFF
CDR3 DNA: TGCGCCAGCAGCCAATTGCAGCAGGGCGTAGTGAGAATGAACACTGAAGCTTTCTTT
CDR3 length: 19
D gene: NA
V gene: TRBV4-1
J gene: TRBJ1-1
clone size: NA

CDR3 protein: CASSFRMDYEQYF
CDR3 DNA: TGCGCCAGCAGCTTCCGGATGGACTACGAGCAGTACTTC
CDR3 length: 13
D gene: NA
V gene: TRBV5-1
J gene: TRBJ2-7
clone size: NA

CDR3 protein: CASRSDPPGAAFF
CDR3 DNA: TGTGCCAGCAGATCGGACCCTCCCGGGGCTGCTTTCTTT
CDR3 length: 13
D gene: NA
V gene: TRBV7-8
J gene: TRBJ1-1
clone size: NA

CDR3 protein: CAWSTLAGVMETQYF
CDR3 DNA: TGTGCCTGGAGTACCCTAGCGGGAGTTATGGAGACCCAGTACTTC
CDR3 length: 15
D gene: TRBD2
V gene: TRBV30
J gene: TRBJ2-5
clone size: NA

CDR3 protein: CASKTAEIHTEAFF
CDR3 DNA: TGTGCCAGCAAGACGGCAGAGATTCACACTGAAGCTTTCTTT
CDR3 length: 14
D gene: NA
V gene: TRBV28
J gene: TRBJ1-1
clone size: NA